This T cell receptor beta chain appears in the sequencing data of a study of regulatory T cells in long-lasting Graves disease. Study-level points and caveats: Favored gene segments in persistent disease were TRBV28, TRBJ1-2 and TRBJ2-5.

Investigators prepared the TCR beta libraries by applying iRepertoire HTBI primers and Arm-PCR of CDR3 regions. TCRdb called the multiplex PCR reads again in MiXCR, with one record for every CDR3 protein. The data contain about 470,000 distinct CDR3 sequences, more than 20% of them singletons. Time point reported: persistent/refractory GD, antithyroid drugs over 5 years with positive TRAb. From RNA extracted from PBMCs, the TCR library was made. The authors drew 8.5 to 9.5 milliliters of peripheral blood into EDTA tubes. The germline V and J ends were trimmed by 3 bases and 3 bases, with 12 bases remaining between them. The germline gives CDR1 MDHEN, CDR2 SYDVKM. The CDR3 spans 14 residues. This clonotype was seen many times. The antigen is unknown.

J is TRBJ2-7 and V is TRBV28; no firm D call. The sequence came from a female donor with Graves disease. This material consisted of peripheral blood mononuclear cells (PBMCs), taken when the disease was refractory, from a patient treated with antithyroid drugs. CDR3 nucleotides: TGTGCCAGCAGTTTTTTTACAGCGAGCTACGAGCAGTACTTC. Its translation: CASSFFTASYEQYF.